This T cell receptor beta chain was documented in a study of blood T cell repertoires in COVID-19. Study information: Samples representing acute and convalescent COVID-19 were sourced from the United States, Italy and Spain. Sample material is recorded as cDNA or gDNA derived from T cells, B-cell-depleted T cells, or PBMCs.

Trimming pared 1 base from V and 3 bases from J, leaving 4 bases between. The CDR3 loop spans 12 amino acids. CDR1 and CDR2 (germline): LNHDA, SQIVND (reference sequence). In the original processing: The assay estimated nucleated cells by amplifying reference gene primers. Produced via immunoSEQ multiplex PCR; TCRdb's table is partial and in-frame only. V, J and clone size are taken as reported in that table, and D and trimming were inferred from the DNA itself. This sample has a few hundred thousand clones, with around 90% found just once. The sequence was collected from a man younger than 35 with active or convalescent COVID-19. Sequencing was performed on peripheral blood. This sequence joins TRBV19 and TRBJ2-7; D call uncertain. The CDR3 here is CASSIAGYEQYF. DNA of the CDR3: TGTGCCAGTAGTATAGCCGGCTACGAGCAGTACTTC.